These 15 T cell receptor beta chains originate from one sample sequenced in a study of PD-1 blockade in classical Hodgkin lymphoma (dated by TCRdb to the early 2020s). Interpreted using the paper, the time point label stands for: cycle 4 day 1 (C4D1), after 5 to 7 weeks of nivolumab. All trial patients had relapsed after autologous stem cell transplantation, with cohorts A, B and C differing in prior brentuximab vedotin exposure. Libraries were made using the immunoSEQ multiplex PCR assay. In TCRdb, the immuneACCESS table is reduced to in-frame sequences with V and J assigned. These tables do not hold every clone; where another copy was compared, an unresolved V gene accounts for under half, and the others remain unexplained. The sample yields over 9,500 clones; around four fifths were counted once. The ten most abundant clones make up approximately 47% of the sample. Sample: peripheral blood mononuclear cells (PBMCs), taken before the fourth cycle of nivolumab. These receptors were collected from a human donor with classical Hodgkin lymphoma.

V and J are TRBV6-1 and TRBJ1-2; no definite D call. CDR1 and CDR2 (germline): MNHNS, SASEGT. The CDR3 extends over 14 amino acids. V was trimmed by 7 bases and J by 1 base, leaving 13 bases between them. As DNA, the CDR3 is TGTGCCAGCAAGGTTGGCAGCCTTAACTATGGCTACACCTTC. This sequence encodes CASKVGSLNYGYTF.

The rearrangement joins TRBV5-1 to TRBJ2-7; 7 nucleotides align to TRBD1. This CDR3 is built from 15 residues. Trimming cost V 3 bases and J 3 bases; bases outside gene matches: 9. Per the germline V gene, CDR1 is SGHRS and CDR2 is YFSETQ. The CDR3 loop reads CASSSRTGEYYEQYF. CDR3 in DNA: TGCGCCAGCAGCTCCCGAACAGGGGAATACTACGAGCAGTACTTC.

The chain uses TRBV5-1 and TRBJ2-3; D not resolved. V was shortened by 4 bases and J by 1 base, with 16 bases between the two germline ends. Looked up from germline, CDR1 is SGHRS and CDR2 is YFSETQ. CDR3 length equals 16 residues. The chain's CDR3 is CASSESTVLGTDTQYF. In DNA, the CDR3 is TGCGCCAGCAGCGAATCGACGGTTCTAGGCACAGATACGCAGTATTTT.

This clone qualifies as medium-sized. The CDR3 region has the DNA TGTGCCAGCGCCGTAGCGGGTCCCTACAATGAGCAGTTCTTC. It translates to CASAVAGPYNEQFF. The chain couples TRBV27 to TRBJ2-1; 7 nucleotides match TRBD2. With V trimmed by 8 bases and J by 2 bases, 6 bases remained unmatched. This CDR3 has 14 residues. CDR1 and CDR2 (germline): MNHEY, SMNVEV (reference sequence).

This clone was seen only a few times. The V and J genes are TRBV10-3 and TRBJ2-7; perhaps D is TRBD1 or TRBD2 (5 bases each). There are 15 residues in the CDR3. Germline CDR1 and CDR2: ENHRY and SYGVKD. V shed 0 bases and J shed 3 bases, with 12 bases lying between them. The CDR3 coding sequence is TGTGCCATCAGTGAGTCTTTCCCAGGGAGCTACGAGCAGTACTTC. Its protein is CAISESFPGSYEQYF.

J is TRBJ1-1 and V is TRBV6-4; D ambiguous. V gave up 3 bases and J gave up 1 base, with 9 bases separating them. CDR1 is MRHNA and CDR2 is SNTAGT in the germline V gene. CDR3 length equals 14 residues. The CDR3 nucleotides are TGTGCCAGCAGTGATTCCGATACGAACACTGAAGCTTTCTTT. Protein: CASSDSDTNTEAFF.

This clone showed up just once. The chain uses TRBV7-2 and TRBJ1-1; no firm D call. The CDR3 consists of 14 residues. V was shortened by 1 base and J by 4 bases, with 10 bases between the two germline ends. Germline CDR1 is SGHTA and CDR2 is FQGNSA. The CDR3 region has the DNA TGTGCCAGCAGCTTAGGACCGTCGGCCACTGAAGCTTTCTTT. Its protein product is CASSLGPSATEAFF.

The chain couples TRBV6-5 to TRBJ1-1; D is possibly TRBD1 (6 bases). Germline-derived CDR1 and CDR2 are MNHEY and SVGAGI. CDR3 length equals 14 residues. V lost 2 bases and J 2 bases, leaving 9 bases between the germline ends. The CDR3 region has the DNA TGTGCCAGCAGTTACGGGGGGGCTAACACTGAAGCTTTCTTT. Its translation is CASSYGGANTEAFF.

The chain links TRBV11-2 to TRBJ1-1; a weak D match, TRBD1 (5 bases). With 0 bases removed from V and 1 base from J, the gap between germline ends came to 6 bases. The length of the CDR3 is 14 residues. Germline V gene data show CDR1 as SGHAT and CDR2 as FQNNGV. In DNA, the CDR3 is TGTGCCAGCAGCTTAGACGGGGGGAACACTGAAGCTTTCTTT. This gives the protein CASSLDGGNTEAFF. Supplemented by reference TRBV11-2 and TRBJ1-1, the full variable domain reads EAGVAQSPRYKIIEKRQSVAFWCNPISGHATLYWYQQILGQGPKLLIQFQNNGVVDDSQLPKDRFSAERLKGVDSTLKIQPAKLEDSAVYLCASSLDGGNTEAFFGQGTRLTVV.

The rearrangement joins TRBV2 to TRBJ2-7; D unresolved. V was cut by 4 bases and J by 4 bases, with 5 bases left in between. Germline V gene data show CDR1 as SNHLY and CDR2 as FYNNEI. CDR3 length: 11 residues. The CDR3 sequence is CASSAYYEQYF. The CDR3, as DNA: TGTGCCAGCAGTGCCTATTACGAGCAGTACTTC.

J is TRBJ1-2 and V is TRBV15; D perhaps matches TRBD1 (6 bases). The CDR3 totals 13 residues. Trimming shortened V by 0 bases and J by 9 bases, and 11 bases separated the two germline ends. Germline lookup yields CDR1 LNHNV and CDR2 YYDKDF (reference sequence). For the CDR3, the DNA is TGTGCCACCAGCAGAGAGGAAACAGGGAGCTACACCTTC. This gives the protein CATSREETGSYTF. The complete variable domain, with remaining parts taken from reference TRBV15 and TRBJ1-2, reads DAMVIQNPRYQVTQFGKPVTLSCSQTLNHNVMYWYQQKSSQAPKLLFHYYDKDFNNEADTPDNFQSRRPNTSFCFLDIRSPGLGDTAMYLCATSREETGSYTFGSGTRLTVV.

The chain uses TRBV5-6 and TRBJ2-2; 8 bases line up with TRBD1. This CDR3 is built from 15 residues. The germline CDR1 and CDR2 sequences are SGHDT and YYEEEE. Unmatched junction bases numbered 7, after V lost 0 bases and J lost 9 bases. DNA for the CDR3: TGTGCCAGCAGCTTGGCTGGGACAGGAGATCGGGAGCTGTTTTTT. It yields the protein CASSLAGTGDRELFF.

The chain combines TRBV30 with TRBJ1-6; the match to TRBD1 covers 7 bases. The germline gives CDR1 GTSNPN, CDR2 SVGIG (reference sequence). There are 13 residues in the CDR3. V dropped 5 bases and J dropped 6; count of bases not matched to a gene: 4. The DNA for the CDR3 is TGTGCCTGGGGGGACAGCCTTAATTCACCCCTCCACTTT. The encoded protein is CAWGDSLNSPLHF.

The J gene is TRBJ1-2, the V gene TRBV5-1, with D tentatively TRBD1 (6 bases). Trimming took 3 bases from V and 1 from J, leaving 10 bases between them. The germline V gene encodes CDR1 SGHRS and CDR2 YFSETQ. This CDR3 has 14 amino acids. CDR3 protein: CASSSGQLNYGYTF. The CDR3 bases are TGCGCCAGCAGCTCCGGACAGCTTAACTATGGCTACACCTTC. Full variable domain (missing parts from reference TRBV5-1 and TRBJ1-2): KAGVTQTPRYLIKTRGQQVTLSCSPISGHRSVSWYQQTPGQGLQFLFEYFSETQRNKGNFPGRFSGRQFSNSRSEMNVSTLELGDSALYLCASSSGQLNYGYTFGSGTRLTVV.

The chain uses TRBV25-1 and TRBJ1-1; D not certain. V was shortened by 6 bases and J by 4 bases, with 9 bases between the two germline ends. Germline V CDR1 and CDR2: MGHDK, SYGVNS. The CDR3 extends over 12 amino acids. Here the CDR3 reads CASSFGSTEAFF. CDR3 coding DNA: TGTGCCAGCAGCTTCGGTTCCACTGAAGCTTTCTTT.